This T cell receptor beta chain was captured in a study of control samples from healthy donors and cancer patients. TCRdb keeps only in-frame clones here, not all; method: immunoSEQ multiplex PCR. The table lists over 150,000 clones, around 90% of them singletons, with 2% to 2.5% in the top ten. This CDR3 has 17 residues. Germline assignment: CDR1 SGHDT and CDR2 YYEEEE. V lost 0 bases and J lost 3, with 15 bases in between. The chain couples TRBV5-6 to TRBJ2-2; tentatively, D is TRBD2 (6 bases). This TCR was sampled from a middle-aged woman in good health. The sample consisted of blood. The CDR3 is CASSLGGASWYTGELFF. As DNA, the CDR3 is TGTGCCAGCAGCTTGGGCGGGGCATCCTGGTACACCGGGGAGCTGTTTTTT.